The TCR beta chain under discussion was sequenced for a study of T cell changes during pregnancy in multiple sclerosis (dated by TCRdb to between 2018 and 2021). As for the study more broadly: In women with multiple sclerosis, the researchers looked at how the T cell repertoire shifted as pregnancy progressed.

V is clipped by 6 bases and J by 1 base, and the sequence between their germline boundaries is 13 bases long. The CDR3 holds 15 amino acids from the cysteine to the phenylalanine. Of all the DNA, just the CDR3 is kept, 45 bases in frame from base 1. Based on the germline V gene, the CDR1 and CDR2 sequences are SGHRS and YFSETQ. Receptor libraries were prepared by the immunoSEQ multiplex PCR assay. TCRdb's version of the immuneACCESS table is confined to in-frame rearrangements and falls short of the full clone set. An unresolved V gene accounts for under half of the shortfall where checked; the remainder is of unknown origin. The sample has about 83,000 clones on record, about 95% of them singletons. Around 1.1% of the sample is in the top ten clones. With regard to this clone: What this receptor recognizes is not known. There are no base qualities to consult, and no much larger clone falls within one base.

The chain employs TRBV5-1 and TRBJ2-2, with TRBD2 perhaps the D gene, on 6 matching bases. This TCR came from a female donor with multiple sclerosis, enrolled in a pregnancy study. The sample here was peripheral blood, taken in the second trimester of pregnancy. CDR3 region: CASTLEGLNTGELFF. The sequenced DNA: TGCGCCAGCACGCTTGAGGGACTGAACACCGGGGAGCTGTTTTTT.